Sequencing of this TCR beta chain was carried out in a study of regulatory T cells in long-lasting Graves disease (dated by TCRdb to the early 2020s). In terms of the full investigation: Patients with newly diagnosed Graves' disease had been on antithyroid drugs for under 3 months. Patients with persistent Graves' disease were compared with patients with newly diagnosed Graves' disease using TCR sequencing and RNA sequencing of peripheral blood. The study was conducted in China and was registered as a clinical trial. A total of about 35 samples underwent TCR sequencing, from about 13 patients with persistent Graves' disease and 20 patients with newly diagnosed Graves' disease.

This specimen's time point label, interpreted: newly diagnosed GD, antithyroid drugs for less than 3 months. For both TCR sequencing and RNA sequencing, RNA was extracted from PBMCs in TRIzol. The diagnosis of Graves' disease was made according to American Thyroid Association guidelines. Patients for the study were recruited at an endocrinology department in Xi'an, China. Each patient gave approximately 9 milliliters of peripheral blood, collected in an EDTA anticoagulant tube. Ficoll Paque Plus density gradient separation was used to isolate PBMCs, and no further T cell sorting was performed. An Agilent 2100 Bioanalyzer and agarose gel were used to check RNA quality, and a NanoDrop 2000 was used to measure RNA concentration. A distance of 15 bases separates the germline ends of V and J, which lose 3 bases and 3 bases respectively. The germline V gene gives CDR1 as SGDLS and CDR2 as YYNGEE. Spanning cysteine to phenylalanine, the CDR3 consists of 15 amino acids. Only the CDR3 part of the read is kept: 45 bases, read in frame from the first base.

Here is what the overall study found, with its caveats: Persistent patients shared more public clonotypes among themselves (more than 2,500) than newly diagnosed patients did (about 900). Sequencing and analysis were restricted to the TCR beta chain. Compared with newly diagnosed patients, persistent Graves' disease patients had lower TCR Shannon entropy and fewer highly expanded clones, which suggests clonal expansion. The study examined only peripheral blood because the primary lesion, thyroid tissue, could not be accessed. Preferential use of TRBV28, TRBJ1-2 and TRBJ2-5 was observed in persistent disease, whereas TRBV20-1 and TRBJ2-1 were favored in newly diagnosed disease. As a limitation, the authors acknowledged that the small sample size may reduce accuracy.

Library preparation was by multiplex PCR. Data came from an Illumina HiSeq 4000. iRepertoire HTBI primers and Arm-PCR amplification of CDR3 regions were used to construct TCR beta libraries. Before sequencing, the PCR products went through gel purification. Turning to the authors' computational methods: Gene usage analysis of CDR3 amino acid clonotypes used the approximately 62 TRBV and 14 TRBJ segments found across samples. Filtered high-quality paired reads were merged into contigs using COPE and FqMerger. BLAST was used to align contigs to the IMGT TRBV, TRBD and TRBJ reference genes, and CDR3 was defined following IMGT. Highly expanded clones were defined as clonotypes with a frequency above 0.1%. Shannon entropy was used to measure repertoire diversity, and the Gini coefficient was used to measure V-J evenness. Clonotypes shared by more than one individual were considered public. The raw public data were reprocessed by TCRdb itself: fastp quality trimming at Q25, MiXCR clonotype calling, in-frame beta chains only. Here each entry gathers all rows of one CDR3 protein and keeps the most common genes and DNA. TCRdb, not the original authors, processed these V and J calls. For this sample the table gives 550,000 to 700,000 distinct CDR3 sequences, of which approximately 16% were detected only once. The ten largest account for about 11% of the sample.

This clonotype was counted only a few times. The clone's antigen remains unknown. No qualities accompany the bases; no much larger clone lies one base away. These data are also associated with another study on T cells in Graves' hyperthyroidism and ophthalmopathy. Looking at the second paper: Graves' hyperthyroidism was defined as stable when no progression to ophthalmopathy occurred over 18 months of follow-up. Hyperthyroidism patients were newly diagnosed, had a disease duration of under 2 months, and were aged 18 to 65 years. Any patient with an uncontrolled infection, another autoimmune disease, pregnancy or lactation was excluded. Clinical symptoms, serum thyroxine and TRAb, thyroid ultrasound, and orbital computed tomography formed the basis for the diagnoses. A first-round RT-PCR of the TCR CDR3 used the HTBI primer set with the Qiagen OneStep RT-PCR kit. Blood samples also contained most of the expanded thyroid clonotypes (frequency above 0.001), which suggests that blood repertoires may reflect thyroid immune responses. A 13 V-J signature model separated ophthalmopathy from stable hyperthyroidism, with approximately 86% sensitivity and about 81% specificity in cross-validation and 80%/75% in testing. In validation, progression to ophthalmopathy was predicted by the model with nearly 71% sensitivity and around 76% specificity, a median of roughly 6.4 months before onset. TCR V-J signatures able to tell the groups apart were searched for in a discovery cohort of 90 to 100 patients, of whom more than 40 had Graves' ophthalmopathy and around 57 had stable Graves' hyperthyroidism. Prospective prediction of ophthalmopathy was tested in an independent validation cohort of under 20 hyperthyroidism patients and 15 to 17 patients who later progressed to ophthalmopathy. The approximately 98 discovery patients were randomly divided into training and test sets at a 7:3 ratio. In addition, the study compared T-cell repertoires in thyroid tissue and in blood from roughly six Graves' hyperthyroidism patients. After sampling, hyperthyroidism patients received methimazole starting at 30 mg daily, and ophthalmopathy patients received high-dose intravenous methylprednisolone. The libraries were constructed in a second round of multiplex PCR and then size-selected and purified. The libraries were sequenced on an Illumina HiSeq2000 using paired-end 100 bp reads. SOAPnuke was used to process the raw data, with reads discarded if the reads contained adapters or uncalled bases, had a mean Phred below 15, or lacked an exact constant-primer or identifier match. High-quality paired reads were merged using COPE v1.2.5, and each unique nucleotide sequence was defined as a clonotype. Clonotypes were aligned to IMGT TRBV, TRBD and TRBJ reference segments using MiTCR v1.1. Only V-J combinations with frequency above 0.0001, covering 99% to 99.2% of repertoires, were analysed. A TCS score was defined as the ratio between F50 (clonal expansion) and ExV (chaos), using BLOSUM62-based TCRdist between CDR3 peptides within each V-J. Welch's t-statistics and random forest reduced 514 V-J features to roughly 13, which were used in a naive Bayes classifier (R e1071). No statistical method was used to fix the sample size in advance, and group allocation was not hidden from the investigators. According to the paper, TCR Vbeta CDR3 sequencing was carried out on approximately 140 peripheral blood samples, which came from approximately 43 ophthalmopathy, around 74 hyperthyroidism and roughly 17 progressor patients.

The sequenced sample was peripheral blood mononuclear cells (PBMCs), obtained at new diagnosis, from a patient treated with antithyroid drugs. This chain joins TRBV9 to TRBJ1-1, and the D gene may be TRBD1, 5 bases matching. The source is a man between 18 and 29 years old with Graves disease. Donor details come from another sample of the same person, matched by shared clones. CDR3 reads: CASSEPPSGDTEAFF. The DNA reads as follows: TGTGCCAGCAGCGAACCCCCGTCGGGGGACACTGAAGCTTTCTTT.